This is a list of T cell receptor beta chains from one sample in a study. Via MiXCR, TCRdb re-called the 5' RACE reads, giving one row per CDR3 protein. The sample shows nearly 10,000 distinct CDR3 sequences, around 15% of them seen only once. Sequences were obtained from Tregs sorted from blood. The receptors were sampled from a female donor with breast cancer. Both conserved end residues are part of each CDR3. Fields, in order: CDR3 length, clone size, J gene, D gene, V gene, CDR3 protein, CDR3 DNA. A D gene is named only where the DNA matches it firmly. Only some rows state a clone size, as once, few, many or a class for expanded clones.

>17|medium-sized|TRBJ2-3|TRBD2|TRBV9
CASSVDRWTSGRDTQYF
TGTGCCAGCAGCGTAGATCGGTGGACTAGCGGGAGAGATACGCAGTATTTT
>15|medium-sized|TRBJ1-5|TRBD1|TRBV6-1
CASKDRENRNQPQHF
TGTGCCAGCAAAGACAGGGAGAACAGGAATCAGCCCCAGCATTTT
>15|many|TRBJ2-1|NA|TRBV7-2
CASRAAVTSYNEQFF
TGTGCCAGCAGGGCGGCTGTTACCTCCTACAATGAGCAGTTCTTC
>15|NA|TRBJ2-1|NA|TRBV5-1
CASGLGDPSYNEQFF
TGCGCCAGCGGCTTGGGGGACCCCTCCTACAATGAGCAGTTCTTC
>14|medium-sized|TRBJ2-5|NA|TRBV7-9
CASRRGVREETQYF
TGTGCCAGCAGGCGGGGAGTTCGAGAAGAGACCCAGTACTTC
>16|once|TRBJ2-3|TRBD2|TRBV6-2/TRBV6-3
CASSRLTSVSTDTQYF
TGTGCCAGCAGCCGCCTGACTAGCGTGAGCACAGATACGCAGTATTTT
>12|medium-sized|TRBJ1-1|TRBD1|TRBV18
CASSEDRVEAFF
TGTGCCAGCTCAGAGGACAGGGTAGAAGCTTTCTTT
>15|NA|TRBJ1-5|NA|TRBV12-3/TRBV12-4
CASSFNEYGNQPQHF
TGTGCCAGCAGTTTTAACGAGTATGGCAATCAGCCCCAGCATTTT
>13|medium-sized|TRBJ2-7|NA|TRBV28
CASSPGVAYEQYF
TGTGCCAGCAGCCCGGGCGTCGCCTACGAGCAGTACTTC
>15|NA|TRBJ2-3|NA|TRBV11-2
CASSLSPGEADTQCF
TGTGCCAGCAGCTTATCTCCGGGAGAGGCAGATACGCAGTGTTTT
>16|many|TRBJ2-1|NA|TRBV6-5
CASRLRRVGEVNEQFF
TGTGCCAGCAGACTCCGCCGGGTGGGAGAAGTCAATGAGCAGTTCTTC
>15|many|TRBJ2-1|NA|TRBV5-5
CASSLGLGTYNEQFF
TGTGCCAGCAGCTTGGGGTTGGGGACTTACAATGAGCAGTTCTTC
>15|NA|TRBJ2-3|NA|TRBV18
CASTPPGPRGDTQYF
TGTGCCAGCACCCCACCCGGGCCGAGGGGAGATACGCAGTATTTT
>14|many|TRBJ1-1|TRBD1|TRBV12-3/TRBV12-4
CASSLAGRGTEAFF
TGTGCCAGCAGTTTAGCGGGCAGGGGGACTGAAGCTTTCTTT
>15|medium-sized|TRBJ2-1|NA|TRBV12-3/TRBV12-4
CASSPSSRSTNEQFF
TGTGCCAGCAGTCCGAGTTCTCGCTCTACCAATGAGCAGTTCTTC
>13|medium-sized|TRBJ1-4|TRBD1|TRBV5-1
CASSFPDRGGLFF
TGCGCCAGCAGCTTCCCGGACAGGGGAGGACTGTTTTTT
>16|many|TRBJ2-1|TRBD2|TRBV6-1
CASVVGRASGSGGQFF
TGTGCCAGCGTTGTTGGGAGAGCGTCGGGGTCGGGGGGGCAGTTCTTC
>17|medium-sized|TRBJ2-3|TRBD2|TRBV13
CASSTSGRVSSTDTQYF
TGTGCCAGCAGCACTAGCGGGAGGGTATCTAGCACAGATACGCAGTATTTT
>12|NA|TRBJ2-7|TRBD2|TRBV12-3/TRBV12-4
CASAGLEDEQYF
TGTGCCAGCGCGGGACTAGAGGACGAGCAGTACTTC
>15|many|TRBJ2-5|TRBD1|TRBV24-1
CATSDSTGFQETQYF
TGTGCCACCAGTGATTCGACAGGGTTCCAAGAGACCCAGTACTTC
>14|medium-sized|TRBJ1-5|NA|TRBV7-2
CASSLTGGNQPQHF
TGTGCCAGCAGCTTGACAGGAGGTAATCAGCCCCAGCATTTT
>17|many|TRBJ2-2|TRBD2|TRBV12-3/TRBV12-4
CASSFETSGSNTGELFF
TGTGCCAGCAGTTTTGAGACTAGCGGGTCGAACACCGGGGAGCTGTTTTTT
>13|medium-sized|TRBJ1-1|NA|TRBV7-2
CASSLAMSTEAFF
TGTGCCAGCAGCTTAGCGATGAGCACTGAAGCTTTCTTT
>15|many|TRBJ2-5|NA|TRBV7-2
CASSLQLGGGETQYF
TGTGCCAGCAGCTTACAATTAGGGGGGGGTGAGACCCAGTACTTC
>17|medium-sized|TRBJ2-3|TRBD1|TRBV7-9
CASSSYRGRVFTDTQYF
TGTGCCAGCAGCTCCTACAGGGGGCGCGTGTTTACAGATACGCAGTATTTT
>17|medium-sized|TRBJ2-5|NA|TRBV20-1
CSAIDTDRAFYQETQYF
TGCAGTGCTATCGACACGGATAGGGCGTTTTACCAAGAGACCCAGTACTTC
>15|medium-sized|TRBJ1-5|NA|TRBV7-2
CASSLMAGSNQPQHF
TGTGCCAGCAGCTTAATGGCGGGTAGCAATCAGCCCCAGCATTTT